The next 21 T cell receptor beta chains were all read from a single sample in a study of control samples from healthy donors and cancer patients. Clones were read by immunoSEQ multiplex PCR, and TCRdb kept only the in-frame ones, dropping some. Of 180,000 or so clones in the sample, roughly 89% were seen once. The sequenced sample was blood. These receptors all come from a woman in her twenties or thirties in good health.

Worth noting for this clone: The sample has other DNA sequences that encode this CDR3 too. The chain links TRBV3-1 (or the pseudogene TRBV3-2) to TRBJ1-1; D is ambiguous. CDR1 and CDR2 (germline): LGHDT, YNNKEL (reference sequence). The CDR3 has 12 residues. The V and J ends lost 4 bases and 1 base respectively, with 4 bases between them. In DNA form, the CDR3 reads TGTGCCAGCAGCCGGGGGAACACTGAAGCTTTCTTT. It yields the protein CASSRGNTEAFF.

The chain links TRBV7-3 to TRBJ2-5; 9 bases agree with TRBD2. Germline V gives CDR1 SGHTA, CDR2 FQGTGA. V dropped 3 bases and J dropped 4; count of bases not matched to a gene: 6. The CDR3 is 15 amino acids. This CDR3 is CASSLGGGALETQYF. The CDR3 DNA follows: TGTGCCAGCAGCTTGGGCGGGGGGGCCTTAGAGACCCAGTACTTC.

The chain couples TRBV3-1 (or the pseudogene TRBV3-2) to TRBJ2-7; 7 bases line up with TRBD1. The CDR3 sequence is 12 residues long. V dropped 10 bases and J dropped 0; count of bases not matched to a gene: 3. Germline V gene sequence: CDR1 LGHDT, CDR2 YNNKEL (reference sequence). CDR3 sequence reads: CATDRDSYEQYF. The CDR3, as DNA: TGTGCCACCGACAGGGACTCCTACGAGCAGTACTTC.

The chain has TRBV19 and TRBJ2-7, with 7 bases aligning to TRBD1. Germline loops: CDR1 LNHDA, CDR2 SQIVND (reference sequence). This CDR3 region has 13 residues. Losses at the gene ends were 3 bases for V and 6 bases for J; bases not matched to a gene: 5. For the CDR3, the DNA is TGTGCCAGTAGTATGCGACAGGGCTTCGAGCAGTACTTC. Translated, it gives CASSMRQGFEQYF.

As concerns this clone: Other DNA variants within this sample encode the same CDR3. CDR3 sequence reads: CASSGDRRQETQYF. CDR3 DNA sequence: TGTGCCAGTAGTGGGGACAGGCGGCAAGAGACCCAGTACTTC. The chain uses TRBV19 and TRBJ2-5; 8 bases are a match to TRBD1. CDR1 is LNHDA, CDR2 SQIVND, per germline (reference sequence). The CDR3 covers 14 residues. The ends lost 5 bases at V and 2 bases at J; junction bases unmatched: 4.

This chain connects TRBV30 to TRBJ2-1; 7 positions agree with TRBD2. CDR3 size: 13 residues. Trimming at V came to 2 bases and at J to 8 bases, leaving 6 bases not matched to a gene. Germline CDR1 and CDR2: GTSNPN and SVGIG (reference sequence). The CDR3 loop is CAWSMGEGDEQFF. CDR3 sequence (DNA): TGTGCCTGGAGTATGGGGGAGGGCGATGAGCAGTTCTTC.

V is TRBV2 and J is TRBJ2-1; 12 nucleotides line up with TRBD2. After removal of 6 bases from V and 3 bases from J, the junction contained 3 bases not matched to a gene. The CDR3 spans 15 residues. From germline, CDR1 is SNHLY and CDR2 FYNNEI. CDR3 nucleotide sequence: TGTGCCAGCAGGGAGACTAGCGGGGGCTACAATGAGCAGTTCTTC. Amino acid sequence: CASRETSGGYNEQFF.

V and J are TRBV4-3 and TRBJ2-2, with D unclear. Per the germline V gene, CDR1 is LGHNA and CDR2 is YSLEER. The CDR3 totals 16 residues. Trimming pared 0 bases from V and 4 bases from J, leaving 12 bases between. The DNA for the CDR3 is TGCGCCAGCAGCCAAGAAATTACGCAGACCACCGGGGAGCTGTTTTTT. Protein product: CASSQEITQTTGELFF.

This rearrangement joins TRBV3-1 (or the pseudogene TRBV3-2) to TRBJ2-3; tentatively, D is TRBD2 (6 bases). The germline V and J ends were trimmed by 0 bases and 1 base, with 14 bases remaining between them. Germline CDR1 LGHDT, CDR2 YNNKEL (reference sequence). CDR3 length equals 17 residues. The CDR3 is CASSQDWTGLGTDTQYF. CDR3 coding DNA: TGTGCCAGCAGCCAAGATTGGACGGGACTGGGCACAGATACGCAGTATTTT.

The chain is built from TRBV14 and TRBJ2-1, with 15 bases matching TRBD2. CDR1 and CDR2 from the germline V gene are SGHDN and FVKESK. This CDR3 region has 15 residues. V was clipped by 1 base and J by 10 bases; unmatched bases: 2. CDR3 residues: CASSQGTSGGAEQFF. CDR3 in DNA: TGTGCCAGCAGCCAAGGGACTAGCGGGGGGGCCGAGCAGTTCTTC.

The chain carries TRBV9 and TRBJ2-3, with 7 bases aligning to TRBD2. Germline V lookup: CDR1 SGDLS, CDR2 YYNGEE. The trim removed 1 base at V and 3 bases at J, leaving 5 bases unmatched. CDR3 length: 15 amino acids. The CDR3: CASSVFREETDTQYF. DNA for the CDR3: TGTGCCAGCAGCGTATTCCGGGAGGAGACAGATACGCAGTATTTT. The full variable domain, its missing parts supplied by reference TRBV9 and TRBJ2-3, is DSGVTQTPKHLITATGQRVTLRCSPRSGDLSVYWYQQSLDQGLQFLIQYYNGEERAKGNILERFSAQQFPDLHSELNLSSLELGDSALYFCASSVFREETDTQYFGPGTRLTVL.

This chain uses TRBV29-1 with TRBJ2-4; 7 nucleotides line up with TRBD2. CDR3 length equals 15 residues. Germline-derived CDR1 and CDR2 are SQVTM and ANQGSEA. V was pared by 5 bases and J by 2 bases, with 9 bases of the junction left unmatched. CDR3 loop: CSVRGVGGPKNIQYF. In nucleotides, the CDR3 is TGCAGCGTTAGAGGAGTGGGAGGGCCCAAAAACATTCAGTACTTC.

The CDR3: CATSRDGIGYNEQFF. The CDR3 nucleotides are TGTGCCACCAGCAGGGATGGAATCGGCTACAATGAGCAGTTCTTC. This rearrangement joins TRBV15 to TRBJ2-1; no firm D call. V was cut by 3 bases and J by 3 bases, with 12 bases left in between. Germline values: CDR1 LNHNV, CDR2 YYDKDF (reference sequence). The length of the CDR3 is 15 residues.

The chain has TRBV20-1 and TRBJ2-7; D remains unclear. Germline V gene data show CDR1 as DFQATT and CDR2 as SNEGSKA (reference sequence). The CDR3 has 10 residues. V lost 0 bases, J lost 3 bases, and 0 bases lay in between. The CDR3 region is CSARDYEQYF. In nucleotides, the CDR3 is TGCAGTGCTAGAGACTACGAGCAGTACTTC.

The J gene is TRBJ2-5, the V gene TRBV27, with D perhaps assigned TRBD1 or TRBD2 (5 bases each). Germline lookup yields CDR1 MNHEY and CDR2 SMNVEV (reference sequence). The CDR3 consists of 15 residues. V was cut by 3 bases and J by 5 bases, with 16 bases left in between. The CDR3 nucleotides are TGTGCCAGCAGTTTTAGGGGAGTTGGTCGGGAGACCCAGTACTTC. It encodes CASSFRGVGRETQYF.

The chain joins TRBV5-1 to TRBJ1-1; no reliable D call. This CDR3 spans 14 amino acids. Germline-derived CDR1 and CDR2 are SGHRS and YFSETQ. The V end lost 0 bases, the J end lost 5 bases, and 11 bases lay between the germline ends. CDR3 residues: CASSLGGSGTEAFF. The CDR3 DNA follows: TGCGCCAGCAGCTTGGGAGGGTCGGGTACTGAAGCTTTCTTT.

The table lists this clone with a count of one. This rearrangement joins TRBV7-6 to TRBJ1-1, with D perhaps TRBD1 (6 bases). The CDR3 extends over 14 amino acids. V lost 1 base to trimming and J lost 4 bases, with 10 bases between them. Germline values: CDR1 SGHVS, CDR2 FNYEAQ. The CDR3 spells CASSLGGGRTEAFF. The CDR3 DNA follows: TGTGCCAGCAGCTTAGGGGGGGGGCGCACTGAAGCTTTCTTT.

As concerns this clone: The sample has other DNA sequences that encode this CDR3 too. V is TRBV9 and J is TRBJ2-3; 16 bases match TRBD2. V lost 2 bases to trimming and J lost 4 bases; unmatched junction nucleotides: 1. There are 16 residues in the CDR3. Germline CDR1 SGDLS, CDR2 YYNGEE. CDR3 DNA: TGTGCCAGCAGCGTCGGGACTAGCGGGAGGGCAGATACGCAGTATTTT. It translates to CASSVGTSGRADTQYF.

This clone was detected ten times or more. Other DNA variants within this sample encode the same CDR3. The chain recombines TRBV6-1 with TRBJ1-2; no clear D gene. This CDR3 region has 13 residues. Trimming took 0 bases from V and 2 from J, leaving 4 bases between them. Germline V lookup: CDR1 MNHNS, CDR2 SASEGT. The CDR3 here is CASSEAGNYGYTF. The CDR3 DNA follows: TGTGCCAGCAGTGAAGCGGGAAACTATGGCTACACCTTC.

V usage is TRBV20-1 and J usage is TRBJ2-1, with 11 bases aligning to TRBD2. Germline V CDR1 and CDR2: DFQATT, SNEGSKA (reference sequence). V was pared by 3 bases and J by 4 bases, with 8 bases of the junction left unmatched. The CDR3 has 16 amino acids. The CDR3 sequence: CSASLAGGKVYNEQFF. DNA of the CDR3: TGCAGTGCTAGTTTAGCGGGGGGGAAGGTGTACAATGAGCAGTTCTTC.

Comment on this clone: A junction boundary mismatches the germline segment, possibly from a read error. The sample has other DNA sequences that encode this CDR3 too. The chain uses TRBV5-1 and TRBJ2-7; D is perhaps TRBD1 (6 bases). Germline V gives CDR1 SGHRS, CDR2 YFSETQ. The length of the CDR3 is 14 residues. DNA of the CDR3: TGTGCCAGCAGCCCTCCGGACAGTTCCTACGAGCAGTACTTC. Amino acids: CASSPPDSSYEQYF. Drawing the rest from reference TRBV5-1 and TRBJ2-7, the complete variable domain is KAGVTQTPRYLIKTRGQQVTLSCSPISGHRSVSWYQQTPGQGLQFLFEYFSETQRNKGNFPGRFSGRQFSNSRSEMNVSTLELGDSALYLCASSPPDSSYEQYFGPGTRLTVT.